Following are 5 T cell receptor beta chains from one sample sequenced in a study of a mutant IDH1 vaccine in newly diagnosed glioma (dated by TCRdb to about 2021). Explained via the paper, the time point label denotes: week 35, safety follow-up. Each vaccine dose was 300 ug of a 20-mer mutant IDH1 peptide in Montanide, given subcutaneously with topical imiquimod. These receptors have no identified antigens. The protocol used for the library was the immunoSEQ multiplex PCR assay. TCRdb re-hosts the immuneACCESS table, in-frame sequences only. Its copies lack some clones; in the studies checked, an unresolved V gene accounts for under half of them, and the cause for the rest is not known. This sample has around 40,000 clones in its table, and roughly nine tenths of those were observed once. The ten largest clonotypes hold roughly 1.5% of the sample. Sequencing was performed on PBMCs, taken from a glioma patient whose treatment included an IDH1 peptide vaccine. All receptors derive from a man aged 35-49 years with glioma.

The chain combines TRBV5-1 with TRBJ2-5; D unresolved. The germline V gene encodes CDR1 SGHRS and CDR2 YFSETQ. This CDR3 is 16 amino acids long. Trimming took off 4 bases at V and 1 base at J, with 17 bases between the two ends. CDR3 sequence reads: CASSPPLQTTQETQYF. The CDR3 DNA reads TGCGCCAGCAGCCCGCCGCTACAAACCACCCAAGAGACCCAGTACTTC.

CDR3: CASSGRERGATDTQYF. Written as DNA, the CDR3 is TGTGCCAGCAGCGGAAGAGAGCGGGGGGCCACAGATACGCAGTATTTT. This chain links TRBV7-6 with TRBJ2-3; the match to TRBD2 covers 9 bases. The CDR3 loop spans 16 amino acids. Losses at the gene ends were 5 bases for V and 2 bases for J; bases not matched to a gene: 8. The germline V gene encodes CDR1 SGHVS and CDR2 FNYEAQ.

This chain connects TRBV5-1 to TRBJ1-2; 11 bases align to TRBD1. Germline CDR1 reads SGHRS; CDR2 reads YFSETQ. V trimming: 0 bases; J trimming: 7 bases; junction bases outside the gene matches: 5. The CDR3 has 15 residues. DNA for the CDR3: TGCGCCAGCAGCTTGGCAGGACAGGGGGCGCTTGGCTACACCTTC. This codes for CASSLAGQGALGYTF.

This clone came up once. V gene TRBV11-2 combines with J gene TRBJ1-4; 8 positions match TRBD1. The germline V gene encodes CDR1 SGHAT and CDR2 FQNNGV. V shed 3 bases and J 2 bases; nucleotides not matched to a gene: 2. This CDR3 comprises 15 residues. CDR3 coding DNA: TGTGCCAGCAGCTTTACAGGGGGGACTAATGAAAAACTGTTTTTT. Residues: CASSFTGGTNEKLFF.

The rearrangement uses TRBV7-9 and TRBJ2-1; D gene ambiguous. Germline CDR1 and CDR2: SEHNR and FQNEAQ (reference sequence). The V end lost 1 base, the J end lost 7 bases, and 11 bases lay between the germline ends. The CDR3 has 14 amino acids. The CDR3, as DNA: TGTGCCAGCAGCTTAGTTAAATCGGCAAATGAGCAGTTCTTC. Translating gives CASSLVKSANEQFF. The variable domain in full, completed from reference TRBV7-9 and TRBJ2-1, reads DTGVSQNPRHKITKRGQNVTFRCDPISEHNRLYWYRQTLGQGPEFLTYFQNEAQLEKSRLLSDRFSAERPKGSFSTLEIQRTEQGDSAMYLCASSLVKSANEQFFGPGTRLTVL.